This passage covers 13 T cell receptor beta chains from one sample sequenced in a study of siplizumab effects on memory and regulatory T cells. The method was immunoSEQ multiplex PCR; TCRdb's version includes in-frame clones alone and lacks a portion of them. The sample includes around 100,000 clones, about 92% of them seen just once. The sequenced sample consisted of Tregs sorted from blood. The receptors here all came from a human donor in good health.

J is TRBJ1-2 and V is TRBV19, with TRBD1 matching over 10 bases. CDR1 LNHDA and CDR2 SQIVND come from the germline V gene (reference sequence). The length of the CDR3 is 14 residues. J gave up 3 bases and V 5 bases, and 3 bases lay outside the gene matches. This CDR3 is CASSFGQGDYGYTF. The CDR3 coding sequence is TGTGCCAGTAGTTTCGGACAGGGGGACTATGGCTACACCTTC.

The chain employs TRBV5-1 and TRBJ1-1; D is perhaps TRBD1 (5 bases). The CDR3 extends over 14 amino acids. Trimming took 4 bases from V and 11 from J, leaving 21 bases between them. From germline, CDR1 is SGHRS and CDR2 YFSETQ. The CDR3 nucleotides read TGCGCCAGCAGCCACCGGGACGGATGGACCGGGGCTTTCTTT. Translation gives CASSHRDGWTGAFF.

The V gene is TRBV27, the J gene TRBJ2-1; D remains unclear. This CDR3 has 13 amino acids. V was shortened by 3 bases and J by 3 bases, with 6 bases between the two germline ends. The germline V gene encodes CDR1 MNHEY and CDR2 SMNVEV (reference sequence). The DNA for the CDR3 is TGTGCCAGCAGTTTCCGACACTACAATGAGCAGTTCTTC. Translated, it gives CASSFRHYNEQFF.

The count of this clone is one. The CDR3 bases are TGTGCCAGCAAAGGGGCGGGGTCCAACCAAGAGACCCAGTACTTC. As protein: CASKGAGSNQETQYF. The genes are TRBV28 and TRBJ2-5; TRBD2 is a possible D gene (6 bases). From germline, CDR1 is MDHEN and CDR2 SYDVKM. Trimming pared 7 bases from V and 0 bases from J, leaving 15 bases between. The CDR3 consists of 15 residues. The full variable domain, rest sourced from reference TRBV28 and TRBJ2-5, is DVKVTQSSRYLVKRTGEKVFLECVQDMDHENMFWYRQDPGLGLRLIYFSYDVKMKEKGDIPEGYSVSREKKERFSLILESASTNQTSMYLCASKGAGSNQETQYFGPGTRLLVL.

This clone was counted a single time. This chain uses TRBV10-1 with TRBJ2-6; TRBD1 is a possible D gene (6 bases). With 6 bases removed from V and 2 bases from J, the gap between germline ends came to 14 bases. CDR3 size: 16 residues. Germline CDR1 reads WNHNN; CDR2 reads SYGVQD (reference sequence). The CDR3: CASSGQIFTGANVLTF. The CDR3 DNA reads as TGCGCCAGCAGCGGACAGATATTCACTGGGGCCAACGTCCTGACTTTC.

This clone was recorded once. The chain joins TRBV11-2 to TRBJ2-7; possibly TRBD2 for D (6 bases). The germline V gene has CDR1 SGHAT and CDR2 FQNNGV. Trimming stripped 5 bases from V and 6 bases from J, with 14 bases between. This CDR3 spans 13 amino acids. The CDR3 loop is CASSPFQGGEQYF. CDR3 DNA sequence: TGTGCCAGCAGCCCCTTTCAGGGAGGCGAGCAGTACTTC.

The DNA for the CDR3 is TGTGCCAGTAGTATATTTTCGGGGAGCGAGCAGTACTTC. This codes for CASSIFSGSEQYF. The chain uses TRBV19 and TRBJ2-7; possibly TRBD2 for D (5 bases). With 2 bases removed from V and 6 bases from J, the gap between germline ends came to 11 bases. CDR1 and CDR2 (germline): LNHDA, SQIVND (reference sequence). The CDR3 has 13 residues.

V gene TRBV30 combines with J gene TRBJ1-2, with 8 bases matching TRBD1. This CDR3 spans 13 amino acids. CDR1 and CDR2 (germline): GTSNPN, SVGIG (reference sequence). V was pared by 2 bases and J by 8 bases, with 7 bases of the junction left unmatched. The CDR3 sequence is CAWSLTGDLGYTF. CDR3 nucleotides: TGTGCCTGGAGTTTGACAGGGGATTTAGGCTACACCTTC. Combining the CDR3 with reference TRBV30 and TRBJ1-2 gives the whole variable domain SQTIHQWPATLVQPVGSPLSLECTVEGTSNPNLYWYRQAAGRGLQLLFYSVGIGQISSEVPQNLSASRPQDRQFILSSKKLLLSDSGFYLCAWSLTGDLGYTFGSGTRLTVV.

V and J are TRBV2 and TRBJ2-7; D unclear. This CDR3 comprises 11 residues. Per the germline V gene, CDR1 is SNHLY and CDR2 is FYNNEI. The ends were cut back, 6 bases at V and 3 bases at J, with 6 bases in the middle. The CDR3 is CASRVSYEQYF. Here the CDR3 DNA reads TGTGCCAGCAGGGTAAGCTACGAGCAGTACTTC. The full variable domain, with the rest looked up from reference TRBV2 and TRBJ2-7, is EPEVTQTPSHQVTQMGQEVILRCVPISNHLYFYWYRQILGQKVEFLVSFYNNEISEKSEIFDDQFSVERPDGSNFTLKIRSTKLEDSAMYFCASRVSYEQYFGPGTRLTVT.

The CDR3 DNA sequence: TGTGCCAGTAGTAAGTTCGAACGCCTTGGTGGCAATCAGCCCCAGCATTTT. Translated: CASSKFERLGGNQPQHF. This rearrangement joins TRBV19 to TRBJ1-5, with D uncertain. V was clipped by 4 bases and J by 2 bases, with 18 bases between them. Germline V gives CDR1 LNHDA, CDR2 SQIVND (reference sequence). This CDR3 has 17 residues.

V is TRBV5-1 and J is TRBJ1-3, with D possibly TRBD1 on 5 matching bases. Trimming stripped 0 bases from V and 3 bases from J, with 13 bases between. Germline V CDR1 and CDR2: SGHRS, YFSETQ. CDR3 length equals 16 residues. CDR3 loop: CASSLAGGEVGNTIYF. The CDR3, as DNA: TGCGCCAGCAGCTTGGCCGGAGGGGAGGTTGGAAACACCATATATTTT.

The chain links TRBV5-1 to TRBJ2-1; 12 positions match TRBD2. Per germline, CDR1 SGHRS and CDR2 YFSETQ. V shed 7 bases, J shed 7 bases, and the junction held 6 bases outside the gene matches. CDR3 length: 14 amino acids. The DNA for the CDR3 is TGCGCCAGCCTAGCGGGAGGGCCTCATAATGAGCAGTTCTTC. It specifies CASLAGGPHNEQFF.

This chain connects TRBV5-1 to TRBJ2-2; D is perhaps TRBD2 (5 bases). CDR1 and CDR2 from the germline V gene are SGHRS and YFSETQ. The CDR3 is made up of 14 amino acids. V lost 1 base and J lost 4, with 8 bases in between. The CDR3 region has the DNA TGCGCCAGCAGCTTGAACGGGATCACCGGGGAGCTGTTTTTT. Amino acids: CASSLNGITGELFF.